This T cell receptor (beta chain) is drawn from a study of shared clonotypes between healthy human individuals. TCRdb's copy holds only in-frame clones and misses some; the assay was immunoSEQ multiplex PCR. The top ten clones hold more than 10% of a sample with 470,000 or so clones, 70% to 85% of them seen once. As for this clone: Other DNA sequences in this sample translate to the same CDR3.

This CDR3 contains 15 residues. The junction had 4 bases not matched to a gene; V was cut back by 6 bases and J by 2 bases. The germline V gene encodes CDR1 ENHRY and CDR2 SYGVKD. Sample: PBMCs. The receptor was derived from a middle-aged woman in good health. Some clones in this sample may be carry-over from other donors' samples. The rearrangement uses TRBV10-3 and TRBJ2-5; 12 bases are shared with TRBD2. The CDR3 nucleotides read TGTGCCATCAGAGGGACTAGCGGGTCGCAAGAGACCCAGTACTTC. Amino acids: CAIRGTSGSQETQYF.